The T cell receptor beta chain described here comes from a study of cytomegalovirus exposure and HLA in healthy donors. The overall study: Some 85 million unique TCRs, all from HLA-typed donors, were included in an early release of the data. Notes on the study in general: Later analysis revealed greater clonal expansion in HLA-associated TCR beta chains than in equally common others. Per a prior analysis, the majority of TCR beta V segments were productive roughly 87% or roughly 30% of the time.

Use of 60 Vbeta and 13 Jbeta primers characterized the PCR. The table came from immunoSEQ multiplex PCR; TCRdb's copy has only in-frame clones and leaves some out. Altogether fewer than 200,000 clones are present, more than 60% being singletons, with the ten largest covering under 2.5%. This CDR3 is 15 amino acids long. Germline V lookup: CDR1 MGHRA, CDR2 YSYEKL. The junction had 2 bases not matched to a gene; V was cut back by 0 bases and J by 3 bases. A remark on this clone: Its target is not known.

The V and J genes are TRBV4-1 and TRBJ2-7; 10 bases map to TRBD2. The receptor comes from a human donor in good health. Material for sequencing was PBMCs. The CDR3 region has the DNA TGCGCCAGCAGCCAAGAACTAGCGGGGAACTACGAGCAGTACTTC. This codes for CASSQELAGNYEQYF.